A single sample gave rise to the 5 T cell receptor beta chains below, sequenced in a study of beta chain features in type 1 diabetes. Study observations and caveats: Type 1 diabetes patients showed a moderate but significant shortening of TCRB CDR3s in all four CD4+ subsets.

For these TCRs, the target antigens are not known. Reverse transcribing all isolated RNA meant expressed TCRB transcripts were sequenced. This table comes from immunoSEQ multiplex PCR, and its TCRdb copy is limited to in-frame clones, with some not included. This table has nearly 350,000 clones, 7% to 10% appearing once. Sequencing used central memory CD4+ T cells from blood. These receptors all come from a man aged 25-45 years with type 1 diabetes.

This chain links TRBV18 with TRBJ2-6, with 8 bases fitting TRBD1. This CDR3 has 18 residues. J lost 0 bases, V lost 3 bases, and 7 bases had no gene match. CDR1 and CDR2 (germline): KGHSH, LQKENI. The DNA of the CDR3 is TGTGCCAGCTCACCGCAGGGGGCTGGTTACTCTGGGGCCAACGTCCTGACTTTC. Translated, it gives CASSPQGAGYSGANVLTF.

In its sample, this clone was seen a few times. The gene calls are TRBV5-1 and TRBJ2-1; weak D call: TRBD2 (6 bases). Germline loops: CDR1 SGHRS, CDR2 YFSETQ. The CDR3 totals 20 residues. V lost 4 bases and J lost 4, with 30 bases in between. The CDR3 sequence is CASSRYSDQLASGAYNEQFF. CDR3 bases: TGCGCCAGCAGCCGCTACTCAGACCAGCTAGCGAGTGGGGCTTACAATGAGCAGTTCTTC.

The V gene is TRBV7-8, the J gene TRBJ2-1; D unresolved. V lost 7 bases, J lost 9 bases, and 10 bases lay in between. The CDR3 loop spans 11 amino acids. Germline CDR1 and CDR2: SGHVS and FQNEAQ. The DNA for the CDR3 is TGTGCCAGCACCCACTCGTTTGAGCAGTTCTTC. It specifies CASTHSFEQFF. Filled out from reference TRBV7-8 and TRBJ2-1, the complete variable domain reads GAGVSQSPRYKVAKRGQDVALRCDPISGHVSLFWYQQALGQGPEFLTYFQNEAQLDKSGLPSDRFFAERPEGSVSTLKIQRTQQEDSAVYLCASTHSFEQFFGPGTRLTVL.

This clone came up a few times. The V gene is TRBV2, the J gene TRBJ2-7; 7 nucleotides line up with TRBD2. With V trimmed by 7 bases and J by 5 bases, 11 bases remained unmatched. The CDR3 totals 14 residues. Germline values: CDR1 SNHLY, CDR2 FYNNEI. In DNA, the CDR3 is TGTGCCAGCACCCAAGAGGGAGGGGACCACGAGCAGTACTTC. Its translation is CASTQEGGDHEQYF.

This clone was detected only a few times. The chain employs TRBV7-9 and TRBJ2-4; 7 positions agree with TRBD2. This CDR3 is 16 amino acids long. CDR1 and CDR2 (germline): SEHNR, FQNEAQ (reference sequence). V shed 4 bases and J 2 bases; nucleotides not matched to a gene: 8. In DNA, the CDR3 is TGTGCCAGCAGCTCTGGACTGCGGGAGACCAAAAACATTCAGTACTTC. Protein: CASSSGLRETKNIQYF.